The clone carrying this T cell receptor beta chain appeared once. Antigen specificity is unknown. The CDR3 sequence is 13 residues long. V lost 3 bases and J lost 7, with 13 bases in between. Germline-derived CDR1 and CDR2 are LGHNA and YNFKEQ. The data were taken from a study of cytomegalovirus exposure and HLA in healthy donors. In the study overall: Around 80 million unique TCRs from HLA-typed donors were held in an early data release.

Whole-study results and caveats: In an earlier analysis, most TCR beta V segments were productive about 87% or about 30% of the time. Researchers reported from a later analysis that most CMV-associated TCR beta chains appeared HLA-restricted. The analysis excluded some indistinguishable V segments, including TRBV6-2 and TRBV6-3.

Amplification used 60 Vbeta primers and 13 Jbeta primers. Using immunoSEQ multiplex PCR, the repertoire was profiled, and TCRdb retains in-frame clones only, with some absent. Of approximately 170,000 clones in the sample, 80% to 85% are singletons; the top ten hold 1.5% to 2%. This chain uses TRBV4-2 with TRBJ2-7; a possible D gene is TRBD2 (5 bases). This TCR was recovered from a human donor in good health. The sequenced sample was PBMCs. CDR3: CASSHGPREEQYF. CDR3 DNA sequence: TGTGCCAGCAGCCACGGACCACGGGAAGAGCAGTACTTC.